Below, 25 T cell receptor beta chains from the same sample are listed, as sequenced in a study of shared clonotypes between healthy human individuals (dated by TCRdb to about 2020). Library preparation was by the immunoSEQ multiplex PCR assay. Imported from immuneACCESS, the table was reduced by TCRdb to in-frame sequences with V and J called. These copies leave out some clones; in studies compared against another copy, an unresolved V gene accounts for under half, and the cause of the remainder is not known. Across this sample there are roughly 640,000 clones, with around 72% seen only once. Together, the top ten hold approximately 1.6% of the sample. Sequencing was performed on memory CD4+ T cells sorted from blood. The intended sense of this specimen's cell subset or site label: CD45RA-negative fraction. The receptors stem from a woman between 25 and 40 years old in good health.

V and J are TRBV28 and TRBJ1-2, with 7 positions matching TRBD1. The length of the CDR3 is 15 residues. CDR1 is MDHEN and CDR2 is SYDVKM in the germline V gene. Trimming cost V 6 bases and J 7 bases; bases outside gene matches: 14. CDR3 residues: CASSRPGRQGSGYTF. CDR3 sequence (DNA): TGTGCCAGCAGCCGGCCGGGAAGACAGGGCTCTGGCTACACCTTC.

This rearrangement joins TRBV19 to TRBJ2-4; TRBD1 might be the D (7 bases). Germline CDR1 is LNHDA and CDR2 is SQIVND (reference sequence). V was pared by 5 bases and J by 1 base, with 12 bases between. This CDR3 comprises 15 residues. CDR3 in DNA: TGTGCCAGTAGTGCCAGGGGGGAGGCCAAAAACATTCAGTACTTC. This encodes CASSARGEAKNIQYF.

The chain has TRBV9 and TRBJ2-5; the D gene is possibly TRBD1 (5 bases). The germline V gene has CDR1 SGDLS and CDR2 YYNGEE. V was pared by 0 bases and J by 5 bases, with 14 bases between. The CDR3 length is 15 residues. The CDR3 loop is CASSVAGRVPETQYF. The CDR3 nucleotides are TGTGCCAGCAGCGTAGCGGGCAGGGTGCCGGAGACCCAGTACTTC.

This sequence joins TRBV19 and TRBJ1-2; the D gene is possibly TRBD1 (5 bases). This CDR3 is built from 15 residues. Trimming pared 3 bases from V and 4 bases from J, leaving 15 bases between. The germline V gene encodes CDR1 LNHDA and CDR2 SQIVND (reference sequence). The CDR3 here is CASSIGQSVFYGYTF. DNA for the CDR3: TGTGCCAGTAGTATCGGACAATCAGTCTTCTATGGCTACACCTTC.

The V gene is TRBV6-6, the J gene TRBJ1-1, with 11 bases matching TRBD1. This CDR3 is 16 amino acids long. The germline CDR1 and CDR2 sequences are MNHNY and SVGAGI (reference sequence). With 5 bases clipped from V and 3 bases from J, the junction kept 8 bases outside the gene matches. CDR3 residues: CASSTGQGARDTEAFF. The CDR3 bases are TGTGCCAGCAGTACCGGACAGGGGGCGAGGGACACTGAAGCTTTCTTT.

This sequence joins TRBV12-5 and TRBJ2-7, with 9 bases aligning to TRBD2. Trimming removed 11 bases from V and 3 bases from J; junction bases left unmatched: 8. Germline CDR1 LGHNT, CDR2 FRNRAP. This CDR3 is 13 amino acids long. CDR3 loop: CALLRAGGYEQYF. The CDR3, as DNA: TGTGCTTTGTTAAGAGCGGGAGGCTACGAGCAGTACTTC.

This chain links TRBV4-1 with TRBJ2-7, with 10 positions matching TRBD2. The trim removed 8 bases at V and 0 bases at J, leaving 10 bases unmatched. The germline gives CDR1 MGHRA, CDR2 YSYEKL. CDR3 length: 16 amino acids. As DNA, the CDR3 is TGCGCCAGCTCACCGAGTGAGCGGGAGGGCTCCTACGAGCAGTACTTC. This codes for CASSPSEREGSYEQYF.

This chain uses TRBV4-2 with TRBJ2-7; tentative D call: TRBD2 (5 bases). The ends were cut back, 5 bases at V and 1 base at J, with 15 bases in the middle. Germline V lookup: CDR1 LGHNA, CDR2 YNFKEQ. The CDR3 length is 15 residues. The DNA of the CDR3 is TGTGCCAGCAGCTTGAACGGGGAACCGTCCTACGAGCAGTACTTC. This sequence encodes CASSLNGEPSYEQYF.

The V and J genes are TRBV2 and TRBJ1-2; D may be TRBD1 (5 bases). Trimming cost V 5 bases and J 2 bases, with 15 bases left between them. Germline V lookup: CDR1 SNHLY, CDR2 FYNNEI. This CDR3 comprises 15 residues. The CDR3 spells CASSRLGGGNYGYTF. The CDR3 bases are TGTGCCAGCAGTAGACTGGGGGGAGGGAACTATGGCTACACCTTC.

This clone appeared a single time. Different DNA sequences within this sample yield the same CDR3. The CDR3 DNA reads as TGTGCCAGCTCACCCCCGGTCGGCACTGAAGCTTTCTTT. Translated, it gives CASSPPVGTEAFF. The chain employs TRBV18 and TRBJ1-1; D gene unclear. Germline V gives CDR1 KGHSH, CDR2 LQKENI. There are 13 residues in the CDR3. The V gene lost 3 bases and the J gene lost 4 bases, with 9 bases spanning the gap. The whole variable domain, remainder taken from reference TRBV18 and TRBJ1-1, is NAGVMQNPRHLVRRRGQEARLRCSPMKGHSHVYWYRQLPEEGLKFMVYLQKENIIDESGMPKERFSAEFPKEGPSILRIQQVVRGDSAAYFCASSPPVGTEAFFGQGTRLTVV.

This chain uses TRBV7-8 with TRBJ2-3; D call uncertain. The CDR3 totals 14 residues. CDR1 is SGHVS and CDR2 is FQNEAQ in the germline V gene. V gave up 4 bases and J gave up 4 bases, with 12 bases separating them. CDR3 protein: CASSSGLRSDTQYF. CDR3 bases: TGTGCCAGCAGCTCGGGTCTCCGGTCAGATACGCAGTATTTT.

The chain is built from TRBV10-3 and TRBJ2-1, with 11 bases identical to TRBD2. J gave up 5 bases and V 6 bases, and 3 bases lay outside the gene matches. This CDR3 spans 14 amino acids. Germline V gene sequence: CDR1 ENHRY, CDR2 SYGVKD. This CDR3 is CAISKLAGDNEQFF. The CDR3 DNA sequence: TGTGCCATCAGCAAACTAGCGGGAGACAATGAGCAGTTCTTC.

DNA for the CDR3: TGTGCCAGCAGCCACAGGGTACCCTACGAGCAGTACTTC. It codes for CASSHRVPYEQYF. The V gene is TRBV5-5, the J gene TRBJ2-7; D perhaps matches TRBD1 (6 bases). The V and J ends lost 4 bases and 2 bases respectively, with 10 bases between them. The CDR3 is 13 amino acids. The germline CDR1 and CDR2 sequences are SGHKS and YYEKEE (reference sequence).

The chain's CDR3 is CASSPGTAGNTIYF. The DNA for the CDR3 is TGTGCCAGCAGCCCCGGGACGGCTGGAAACACCATATATTTT. The V and J genes are TRBV7-6 and TRBJ1-3, with a tentative D call TRBD1 (5 bases). The CDR3 runs to 14 residues. Germline CDR1 reads SGHVS; CDR2 reads FNYEAQ. With 5 bases removed from V and 2 bases from J, the gap between germline ends came to 10 bases.

On this clone: The sample contains more than one DNA sequence encoding this CDR3. This chain connects TRBV5-6 to TRBJ2-1; D possibly uses TRBD1 or TRBD2 (6 bases each). The CDR3 extends over 15 amino acids. CDR1 is SGHDT and CDR2 is YYEEEE in the germline V gene. V lost 2 bases to trimming and J lost 1 base, with 10 bases between them. Here the CDR3 reads CASSLGGKSYNEQFF. For the CDR3, the DNA is TGTGCCAGCAGCTTAGGGGGGAAATCCTACAATGAGCAGTTCTTC. The full variable domain, its missing parts supplied by reference TRBV5-6 and TRBJ2-1, is DAGVTQSPTHLIKTRGQQVTLRCSPKSGHDTVSWYQQALGQGPQFIFQYYEEEERQRGNFPDRFSGHQFPNYSSELNVNALLLGDSALYLCASSLGGKSYNEQFFGPGTRLTVL.

The DNA of the CDR3 is TGTGCCAGCAGTTTAACTAGCGGAGGTAGGGAGCAGTACTTC. This codes for CASSLTSGGREQYF. V is TRBV28 and J is TRBJ2-7, with 8 nucleotides matching TRBD2. The CDR3 consists of 14 residues. V dropped 2 bases and J dropped 7; count of bases not matched to a gene: 7. The germline V gene has CDR1 MDHEN and CDR2 SYDVKM. Using reference TRBV28 and TRBJ2-7 for the parts outside the CDR3, the full variable domain is DVKVTQSSRYLVKRTGEKVFLECVQDMDHENMFWYRQDPGLGLRLIYFSYDVKMKEKGDIPEGYSVSREKKERFSLILESASTNQTSMYLCASSLTSGGREQYFGPGTRLTVT.

The chain combines TRBV7-9 with TRBJ2-7; D possibly corresponds to TRBD1 (6 bases). V was pared by 4 bases and J by 5 bases, with 18 bases between. Germline CDR1 reads SEHNR; CDR2 reads FQNEAQ (reference sequence). This CDR3 contains 15 residues. CDR3 DNA: TGTGCCAGCAGCTCAAGCAGTGGGGGCGGAAACGAGCAGTACTTC. It encodes CASSSSSGGGNEQYF.

This clone came up once. This chain joins TRBV2 and TRBJ2-5; 8 bases match TRBD1. This CDR3 is built from 15 residues. Per the germline V gene, CDR1 is SNHLY and CDR2 is FYNNEI. The J segment lost 5 bases and the V segment lost 4 bases, leaving 9 bases of the junction unmatched. The CDR3 DNA follows: TGTGCCAGCAGTGTACGGCAGGGGGCACGCGAGACCCAGTACTTC. As protein: CASSVRQGARETQYF.

V gene TRBV5-4 combines with J gene TRBJ2-2, with a tentative D call TRBD1 (6 bases). This CDR3 has 15 residues. V gave up 4 bases and J gave up 5 bases, with 15 bases separating them. CDR1 SGHNT and CDR2 YYREEE come from the germline V gene (reference sequence). CDR3 in DNA: TGTGCCAGCAGCCCGGACAGTACGGGGACCGGGGAGCTGTTTTTT. Its translation is CASSPDSTGTGELFF.

This clone has just a few counts. The chain couples TRBV30 to TRBJ1-3; D remains ambiguous. The germline V gene encodes CDR1 GTSNPN and CDR2 SVGIG (reference sequence). This CDR3 is built from 14 residues. Trimming removed 2 bases from V and 0 bases from J, with 8 bases in between. The CDR3 DNA reads TGTGCCTGGAGTAGCCCCTACTCTGGAAACACCATATATTTT. Translated, it gives CAWSSPYSGNTIYF.

Details on this clone: At one boundary the junction diverges from the germline segment, which might be a read error. The V call is TRBV30, the J call TRBJ1-2; D gene unclear. CDR1 GTSNPN and CDR2 SVGIG come from the germline V gene (reference sequence). CDR3 length: 14 amino acids. CDR3 residues: CAWNRGTFGYSYTF. The CDR3 DNA follows: TGTGCCTGGAACCGAGGTACCTTCGGCTATAGCTACACCTTC.

The J gene is TRBJ2-7, the V gene TRBV4-1; D is possibly TRBD2 (6 bases). Trimming left V 0 bases short and J 2 bases short, with 11 bases between. CDR3 size: 15 residues. Germline assignment: CDR1 MGHRA and CDR2 YSYEKL. The CDR3 coding sequence is TGCGCCAGCAGCCAAGATCGGGGGACCCCCTACGAGCAGTACTTC. Amino acids: CASSQDRGTPYEQYF.

The chain combines TRBV4-2 with TRBJ2-3; 10 nucleotides line up with TRBD1. Trimming took 0 bases from V and 4 from J; bases not matched to a gene: 4. Per the germline V gene, CDR1 is LGHNA and CDR2 is YNFKEQ. CDR3 length equals 16 residues. In nucleotides, the CDR3 is TGTGCCAGCAGCCAAGATCCGGGACAGGGGCCAGATACGCAGTATTTT. This gives the protein CASSQDPGQGPDTQYF.

This clone turned up a few times. This rearrangement joins TRBV16 to TRBJ1-1; 8 positions agree with TRBD1. The V segment lost 3 bases and the J segment 4 bases; nucleotides outside the gene matches: 4. CDR3 length equals 14 residues. Germline assignment: CDR1 KGHSY and CDR2 FQNENV. Here the CDR3 reads CASSQRQGSTEAFF. In nucleotides, the CDR3 is TGTGCCAGCAGCCAGAGACAGGGGAGCACTGAAGCTTTCTTT.

The genes are TRBV11-3 and TRBJ2-7; 10 bases agree with TRBD2. Germline trimming cut 7 bases from V and 3 bases from J; bases unmatched to any gene: 9. Germline CDR1 is SGHNT and CDR2 is YENEEA. This CDR3 is 15 amino acids long. The CDR3 protein is CASTLGSSGSYEQYF. Written as DNA, the CDR3 is TGTGCCAGCACCCTAGGGTCTAGCGGGAGCTACGAGCAGTACTTC.